These T cell receptor beta chains were read from a single sample in a study of blood T cell repertoires in COVID-19. Here immunoSEQ multiplex PCR was the method, and the copy in TCRdb shows in-frame clones only, minus some. This sample has roughly 300,000 clones, with over 75% found just once. Sequenced input: peripheral blood. All receptors come from a human donor in a cohort sampled during active COVID-19. The CDR3 runs from the conserved cysteine through the conserved F or W. Each record gives: V gene, D gene, CDR3 length, J gene, clone size, CDR3 DNA, CDR3 protein. The D gene is left open where the match is weak. Expanded clones are given a class, and other clones once, few, many or no size at all.

V gene: TRBV6-2/TRBV6-3
D gene: -
CDR3 length: 17
J gene: TRBJ1-1
clone size: -
CDR3 DNA: TGTGCCAGCAGTTACTCCCTACGGGGGGCAGGGAACACTGAAGCTTTCTTT
CDR3 protein: CASSYSLRGAGNTEAFF

V gene: TRBV29-1
D gene: TRBD2
CDR3 length: 16
J gene: TRBJ2-5
clone size: -
CDR3 DNA: TGCAGCGCCATTGAAAGACTAGCGGGAGGCACGGAGACCCAGTACTTC
CDR3 protein: CSAIERLAGGTETQYF

V gene: TRBV7-9
D gene: -
CDR3 length: 13
J gene: TRBJ2-5
clone size: -
CDR3 DNA: TGTGCCAGCAGCTTAGCCGCGGAAGAGACCCAGTACTTC
CDR3 protein: CASSLAAEETQYF

V gene: TRBV24-1
D gene: TRBD2
CDR3 length: 16
J gene: TRBJ2-2
clone size: -
CDR3 DNA: TGTGCCACCAGCCCCCCGTTTGCGGGAGTAGACGGGGAGCTGTTTTTT
CDR3 protein: CATSPPFAGVDGELFF

V gene: TRBV4-2
D gene: TRBD2
CDR3 length: 15
J gene: TRBJ2-7
clone size: -
CDR3 DNA: TGTGCCAGCAGCCAGTTTATAGCGGGGCCCTACGAGCAGTACTTC
CDR3 protein: CASSQFIAGPYEQYF

V gene: TRBV18
D gene: -
CDR3 length: 15
J gene: TRBJ1-4
clone size: -
CDR3 DNA: TGTGCCAGCTCATATACTGACAGCCATAATGAAAAACTGTTTTTT
CDR3 protein: CASSYTDSHNEKLFF

V gene: TRBV6-5
D gene: TRBD1
CDR3 length: 13
J gene: TRBJ1-2
clone size: -
CDR3 DNA: TGTGCCAGCAGGACCGGGACAGGCTATGGCTACACCTTC
CDR3 protein: CASRTGTGYGYTF

V gene: TRBV19
D gene: TRBD1
CDR3 length: 13
J gene: TRBJ1-4
clone size: -
CDR3 DNA: TGTGCCACCACAACAGGGGGCAATGAAAAACTGTTTTTT
CDR3 protein: CATTTGGNEKLFF

V gene: TRBV11-2
D gene: -
CDR3 length: 13
J gene: TRBJ1-5
clone size: once
CDR3 DNA: TGTGCCAGCAGCTTGGAGGGAGGGCAGCCCCAGCATTTT
CDR3 protein: CASSLEGGQPQHF

V gene: TRBV28
D gene: TRBD1
CDR3 length: 16
J gene: TRBJ2-5
clone size: -
CDR3 DNA: TGTGCCAGCAGCTCGACAGGGCTCAAGAGACAGGGGTCCCAGTACTTC
CDR3 protein: CASSSTGLKRQGSQYF

V gene: TRBV28
D gene: -
CDR3 length: 15
J gene: TRBJ1-4
clone size: -
CDR3 DNA: TGTGCCAGCAGATTCAGTGGTGGGAGTAATGAAAAACTGTTTTTT
CDR3 protein: CASRFSGGSNEKLFF

V gene: TRBV11-2
D gene: TRBD2
CDR3 length: 17
J gene: TRBJ2-1
clone size: -
CDR3 DNA: TGTGCCAGCAGCCCCCGTTTGGGGACTAGCTCCTACAATGAGCAGTTCTTC
CDR3 protein: CASSPRLGTSSYNEQFF

V gene: TRBV6-5
D gene: -
CDR3 length: 15
J gene: TRBJ1-2
clone size: -
CDR3 DNA: TGTGCCAGCAGTTTCAAGGGGGGGGCTCATGATGGCTACACCTTC
CDR3 protein: CASSFKGGAHDGYTF

V gene: TRBV27
D gene: -
CDR3 length: 15
J gene: TRBJ2-5
clone size: -
CDR3 DNA: TGTGCCAGCAGTTTATGGGCAACGAGGGAGGAGACCCAGTACTTC
CDR3 protein: CASSLWATREETQYF

V gene: TRBV7-7
D gene: -
CDR3 length: 15
J gene: TRBJ2-2
clone size: -
CDR3 DNA: TGTGCCAGCAGCTTCGCAGGGGCCGGCACCGGGGAGCTGTTTTTT
CDR3 protein: CASSFAGAGTGELFF

V gene: TRBV3-1/TRBV3-2
D gene: TRBD1
CDR3 length: 14
J gene: TRBJ1-2
clone size: -
CDR3 DNA: TGTGCCAGCAGCCAGTGGGACAGAAACTATGGCTACACCTTC
CDR3 protein: CASSQWDRNYGYTF

V gene: TRBV5-1
D gene: TRBD2
CDR3 length: 14
J gene: TRBJ2-7
clone size: -
CDR3 DNA: TGCGCCAGCAGCAGCGGGAGGGTCGCCTACGAGCAGTACTTC
CDR3 protein: CASSSGRVAYEQYF

V gene: TRBV3-1/TRBV3-2
D gene: TRBD2
CDR3 length: 15
J gene: TRBJ2-7
clone size: -
CDR3 DNA: TGTGCCAGCAGCGAAGCCGGGACTAGTACCTACGAGCAGTACTTC
CDR3 protein: CASSEAGTSTYEQYF

V gene: TRBV10-1
D gene: -
CDR3 length: 13
J gene: TRBJ2-2
clone size: -
CDR3 DNA: TGCGCCAGCAGTGAGAGGGGAACCGGGGAGCTGTTTTTT
CDR3 protein: CASSERGTGELFF

V gene: TRBV28
D gene: TRBD1
CDR3 length: 15
J gene: TRBJ2-1
clone size: -
CDR3 DNA: TGTGCCAGCAGTTTACTGGGACAGATCATCAATGAGCAGTTCTTC
CDR3 protein: CASSLLGQIINEQFF

V gene: TRBV19
D gene: -
CDR3 length: 14
J gene: TRBJ2-7
clone size: few
CDR3 DNA: TGTGCCAGTAGTAGGGGGACTGCCTCCTACGAGCAGTACTTC
CDR3 protein: CASSRGTASYEQYF

V gene: TRBV2
D gene: -
CDR3 length: 12
J gene: TRBJ2-7
clone size: -
CDR3 DNA: TGTGCCAGCAGGGACAGCGCCTACGAGCAGTACTTC
CDR3 protein: CASRDSAYEQYF

V gene: TRBV5-1
D gene: TRBD2
CDR3 length: 14
J gene: TRBJ2-7
clone size: -
CDR3 DNA: TGCGCCAGCAGCCCGGGAGGAGTTACCTACGAGCAGTACTTC
CDR3 protein: CASSPGGVTYEQYF

V gene: TRBV11-2
D gene: TRBD2
CDR3 length: 15
J gene: TRBJ2-5
clone size: once
CDR3 DNA: TGTGCCAGCAGCTTACGGACGGGAGGGGTTGAGACCCAGTACTTC
CDR3 protein: CASSLRTGGVETQYF

V gene: TRBV7-2
D gene: TRBD1
CDR3 length: 17
J gene: TRBJ2-5
clone size: -
CDR3 DNA: TGTGCCAGCAGCTTATTCGGGCGCGGGACAGGGCAAGAGACCCAGTACTTC
CDR3 protein: CASSLFGRGTGQETQYF

V gene: TRBV11-2
D gene: TRBD1
CDR3 length: 15
J gene: TRBJ1-6
clone size: -
CDR3 DNA: TGTGCCAGCAGCTTAGGGGGGGACAGGGGAACTAGCCTCCACTTT
CDR3 protein: CASSLGGDRGTSLHF

V gene: TRBV10-3
D gene: -
CDR3 length: 13
J gene: TRBJ1-1
clone size: -
CDR3 DNA: TGTGCCACCCGGGAGGTAGACAACACTGAAGCTTTCTTT
CDR3 protein: CATREVDNTEAFF